Following are 8 T cell receptor beta chains from one sample sequenced in a study of cytomegalovirus exposure and HLA in healthy donors. A multiplex PCR was run with 60 Vbeta primers and 13 Jbeta primers. Generated by immunoSEQ multiplex PCR, the TCRdb table keeps only in-frame clones and is missing some. This sample has 95,000 to 150,000 clones, with 65% to 85% found just once. The specimen was PBMCs. Receptors were obtained from a man aged 45-60 years in good health and CMV-seronegative.

The V call is TRBV5-1, the J call TRBJ2-1; D might be TRBD1 (6 bases). V lost 5 bases and J lost 4, with 10 bases in between. CDR1 SGHRS and CDR2 YFSETQ come from the germline V gene. The CDR3 contains 13 residues. CDR3 amino acids: CASRWTAYNEQFF. The DNA of the CDR3 is TGCGCCAGCAGATGGACAGCTTACAATGAGCAGTTCTTC.

The CDR3 sequence is CASSFQGNTDTQYF. CDR3 DNA: TGTGCCAGCAGTTTCCAGGGGAACACAGATACGCAGTATTTT. The V call is TRBV28, the J call TRBJ2-3, with D possibly matching TRBD1 (6 bases). The length of the CDR3 is 14 residues. The ends were cut back, 3 bases at V and 2 bases at J, with 9 bases in the middle. Germline V lookup: CDR1 MDHEN, CDR2 SYDVKM.

This clone was counted only a few times. The gene calls are TRBV19 and TRBJ2-5; 12 positions agree with TRBD1. Germline V gives CDR1 LNHDA, CDR2 SQIVND (reference sequence). After removal of 5 bases from V and 11 bases from J, the junction contained 15 bases not matched to a gene. The CDR3 contains 16 residues. CDR3 bases: TGTGCCAGTAGTGGAGCCTCGGGACAGGGGGCATCTGGGCAGTACTTC. It yields the protein CASSGASGQGASGQYF.

This clone was recorded only once. The J gene is TRBJ2-5, the V gene TRBV25-1, with TRBD1 as a possible D gene (5 bases). Germline CDR1 is MGHDK and CDR2 is SYGVNS. V lost 2 bases, J lost 5 bases, and 9 bases lay in between. This CDR3 is built from 13 residues. CDR3 loop: CASSEQGVETQYF. Written as DNA, the CDR3 is TGTGCCAGCAGTGAACAGGGTGTGGAGACCCAGTACTTC.

The rearrangement joins TRBV5-1 to TRBJ2-2; a weak D match, TRBD2 (6 bases). The CDR3 totals 15 residues. V lost 0 bases, J lost 4 bases, and 10 bases lay in between. Per the germline V gene, CDR1 is SGHRS and CDR2 is YFSETQ. CDR3 sequence: CASSLDGGVTGELFF. CDR3 coding DNA: TGCGCCAGCAGCTTGGACGGGGGAGTCACCGGGGAGCTGTTTTTT.

The V call is TRBV2, the J call TRBJ2-7; a possible D gene is TRBD1 (6 bases). There are 14 residues in the CDR3. The V gene's germline CDR1 is SNHLY and CDR2 FYNNEI. Trimming took off 6 bases at V and 2 bases at J, with 14 bases between the two ends. The CDR3 coding sequence is TGTGCCAGCAGAGAACAGGGTCCAACCTACGAGCAGTACTTC. Translating gives CASREQGPTYEQYF.

The rearrangement joins TRBV7-6 to TRBJ2-7; 13 bases line up with TRBD2. This CDR3 is 16 amino acids long. Losses at the gene ends were 2 bases for V and 5 bases for J; bases not matched to a gene: 6. CDR1 SGHVS and CDR2 FNYEAQ come from the germline V gene. The CDR3, as DNA: TGTGCCAGCAGCTTACGGACTAGCGGGGGAGCGGACGAGCAGTACTTC. It is translated as CASSLRTSGGADEQYF. The complete variable domain, with remaining parts taken from reference TRBV7-6 and TRBJ2-7, reads GAGVSQSPRYKVTKRGQDVALRCDPISGHVSLYWYRQALGQGPEFLTYFNYEAQQDKSGLPNDRFSAERPEGSISTLTIQRTEQRDSAMYRCASSLRTSGGADEQYFGPGTRLTVT.

V gene TRBV2 combines with J gene TRBJ2-7, with TRBD2 as a possible D gene (6 bases). V was pared by 5 bases and J by 2 bases, with 13 bases between. CDR3 length: 14 amino acids. Germline CDR1 is SNHLY and CDR2 is FYNNEI. CDR3: CASSPRGLPYEQYF. The CDR3 nucleotides read TGTGCCAGCAGTCCCCGGGGACTCCCCTACGAGCAGTACTTC.